The 21 T cell receptor beta chains given below trace back to one sample, sequenced in a study of blood T cell repertoires in COVID-19. Libraries were prepared by immunoSEQ multiplex PCR; TCRdb keeps only in-frame clonotypes and omits some of them. The table shows about 200,000 clones, with under 90% occurring only once. The sequenced sample consisted of PBMCs or T cells enriched from blood (not recorded which). The receptors here all came from a woman in her forties or fifties with acute COVID-19.

The chain is built from TRBV9 and TRBJ2-2, with 7 bases lining up with TRBD1. This CDR3 is built from 13 residues. From germline, CDR1 is SGDLS and CDR2 YYNGEE. With 2 bases clipped from V and 10 bases from J, the junction kept 5 bases outside the gene matches. The CDR3 spells CASSVIGGEELFF. DNA of the CDR3: TGTGCCAGCAGCGTGATAGGGGGCGAGGAGCTGTTTTTT.

This clone was picked up a small number of times. The chain's CDR3 is CASSSGFADTQYF. The CDR3 DNA reads TGTGCCAGCAGCTCAGGGTTCGCAGATACGCAGTATTTT. The chain combines TRBV7-2 with TRBJ2-3; possibly TRBD1 for D (5 bases). Between the trimmed V and J ends, which lost 4 bases and 4 bases, there was a span of 9 bases. The CDR3 contains 13 residues. The V gene's germline CDR1 is SGHTA and CDR2 FQGNSA. The whole variable domain, filled in from reference TRBV7-2 and TRBJ2-3, reads GAGVSQSPSNKVTEKGKDVELRCDPISGHTALYWYRQSLGQGLEFLIYFQGNSAPDKSGLPSDRFSAERTGGSVSTLTIQRTQQEDSAVYLCASSSGFADTQYFGPGTRLTVL.

This CDR3 reads CASSPQANYGYTF. The CDR3 region has the DNA TGTGCCAGCAGCCCACAAGCTAACTATGGCTACACCTTC. The V gene is TRBV12-3 or TRBV12-4, the J gene TRBJ1-2, with D unresolved. The CDR3 is made up of 13 amino acids. V was trimmed by 6 bases and J by 0 bases, leaving 8 bases between them.

This clone came up once. The rearrangement uses TRBV24-1 and TRBJ1-5; D unclear. Germline V CDR1 and CDR2: KGHDR, SFDVKD. The CDR3 is made up of 14 amino acids. V lost 4 bases and J lost 10, with 16 bases in between. The CDR3 nucleotides read TGTGCCACCAGTGAAACTGCCCCGACGGGACCCCAGCATTTT. Translated, it gives CATSETAPTGPQHF.

The chain carries TRBV18 and TRBJ2-3; D might be TRBD2 (6 bases). CDR3 length: 15 residues. Germline V lookup: CDR1 KGHSH, CDR2 LQKENI. V was pared by 5 bases and J by 2 bases, with 14 bases between. CDR3 in amino acids: CASSSYGSPTDTQYF. CDR3 nucleotide sequence: TGTGCCAGCTCATCATACGGGAGCCCCACAGATACGCAGTATTTT.

The chain recombines TRBV3-1 (or the pseudogene TRBV3-2) with TRBJ2-5; D possibly corresponds to TRBD1 (5 bases). V was trimmed by 4 bases and J by 2 bases, leaving 14 bases between them. This CDR3 region has 15 residues. Germline lookup yields CDR1 LGHDT and CDR2 YNNKEL (reference sequence). The CDR3 protein is CASSPSSKGQETQYF. CDR3 nucleotide sequence: TGTGCCAGCAGCCCGTCGAGTAAGGGGCAAGAGACCCAGTACTTC.

With respect to this clone: A junction end diverges from the germline sequence, so it may reflect a read error. The chain joins TRBV6-1 to TRBJ2-3, with D perhaps matching TRBD1 (6 bases). This CDR3 is built from 16 residues. Germline V gene sequence: CDR1 MNHNS, CDR2 SASEGT. The CDR3 region is CASSEDQGPAGDTQYF. CDR3 DNA sequence: TGTGCCAGCAGCGAAGATCAGGGGCCCGCCGGAGATACGCAGTATTTT.

Only one count was recorded for this clone. The chain couples TRBV28 to TRBJ2-7, with TRBD2 identical over 7 bases. This CDR3 comprises 16 residues. CDR1 MDHEN and CDR2 SYDVKM come from the germline V gene. J gave up 3 bases and V 5 bases, and 13 bases lay outside the gene matches. The CDR3 sequence: CASSPYRLASRYEQYF. The CDR3 DNA reads TGTGCCAGCAGTCCCTATCGACTAGCCTCTCGCTACGAGCAGTACTTC.

CDR3 DNA sequence: TGTGCCAGCAGAAGGGCTGGACAGGGCAATCAGCCCCAGCATTTT. This sequence encodes CASRRAGQGNQPQHF. The chain recombines TRBV6-5 with TRBJ1-5; 7 bases agree with TRBD1. Trimming removed 6 bases from V and 2 bases from J; junction bases left unmatched: 7. This CDR3 has 15 amino acids. The V gene's germline CDR1 is MNHEY and CDR2 SVGAGI.

This sequence joins TRBV10-3 and TRBJ2-5; D gene ambiguous. Trimming stripped 3 bases from V and 3 bases from J, with 8 bases between. Per the germline V gene, CDR1 is ENHRY and CDR2 is SYGVKD. The CDR3 totals 13 residues. The CDR3 sequence: CAISDSGEETQYF. DNA for the CDR3: TGTGCCATCAGTGATTCCGGTGAAGAGACCCAGTACTTC.

This clone was counted a few times. The rearrangement joins TRBV28 to TRBJ2-1; TRBD2 is a possible D gene (7 bases). V was trimmed by 7 bases and J by 0 bases, leaving 16 bases between them. Germline CDR1 MDHEN, CDR2 SYDVKM. CDR3 length equals 16 residues. The CDR3 reads CASKRGGSGSYNEQFF. CDR3 in DNA: TGTGCCAGCAAAAGGGGGGGTAGCGGCTCCTACAATGAGCAGTTCTTC.

The V call is TRBV7-2, the J call TRBJ2-1, with 11 bases aligning to TRBD2. Germline CDR1 reads SGHTA; CDR2 reads FQGNSA. The CDR3 sequence is 17 residues long. Trimming took 6 bases from V and 0 from J; bases not matched to a gene: 7. The CDR3 region has the DNA TGTGCCAGCAGTTCCGGGACTAGCGGTAGCTCCTACAATGAGCAGTTCTTC. Translation: CASSSGTSGSSYNEQFF.

The rearrangement uses TRBV18 and TRBJ1-4; tentatively, D is TRBD1 (5 bases). The CDR3 length is 17 residues. In germline, CDR1 is KGHSH, CDR2 LQKENI. The V end lost 2 bases, the J end lost 0 bases, and 13 bases lay between the germline ends. The CDR3 DNA follows: TGTGCCAGCTCACCAGCCCGGTCGGGGGCAACTAATGAAAAACTGTTTTTT. It yields the protein CASSPARSGATNEKLFF.

This chain uses TRBV6-4 with TRBJ2-2; D is unclear. Trimming took off 2 bases at V and 4 bases at J, with 8 bases between the two ends. CDR1 and CDR2 (germline): MRHNA, SNTAGT. CDR3 size: 14 residues. CDR3 loop: CASSDRVGTGELFF. The CDR3 region has the DNA TGTGCCAGCAGTGACCGGGTTGGCACCGGGGAGCTGTTTTTT.

The chain carries TRBV18 and TRBJ1-3; 9 bases are shared with TRBD1. This CDR3 is 18 amino acids long. Germline CDR1 KGHSH, CDR2 LQKENI. The trim removed 3 bases at V and 1 base at J, leaving 10 bases unmatched. The CDR3 DNA sequence: TGTGCCAGCTCACCTCGACAGGCCGGGACAGGGTCTGGAAACACCATATATTTT. Translation: CASSPRQAGTGSGNTIYF.

The chain recombines TRBV5-1 with TRBJ2-5, with TRBD2 matching over 9 bases. Germline assignment: CDR1 SGHRS and CDR2 YFSETQ. Losses at the gene ends were 3 bases for V and 7 bases for J; bases not matched to a gene: 4. The CDR3 length is 13 residues. DNA of the CDR3: TGCGCCAGCAGCTCCCGAGCGGGGGGGACCCAGTACTTC. This gives the protein CASSSRAGGTQYF.

CDR3: CASTSVARTDTQYF. The CDR3 DNA follows: TGTGCCAGCACAAGTGTAGCGCGGACAGATACGCAGTATTTT. The rearrangement uses TRBV7-2 and TRBJ2-3; maybe TRBD2 (5 bases). Between the trimmed V and J ends, which lost 7 bases and 3 bases, there was a span of 14 bases. From germline, CDR1 is SGHTA and CDR2 FQGNSA. CDR3 length equals 14 residues.

There are many counts of this clone. The chain couples TRBV5-6 to TRBJ1-3, with no clear D. The CDR3 is made up of 16 amino acids. The germline gives CDR1 SGHDT, CDR2 YYEEEE. V was trimmed by 1 base and J by 5 bases, leaving 16 bases between them. CDR3 in amino acids: CASSLFEVPIRNTIYF. CDR3 in DNA: TGTGCCAGCAGCTTGTTTGAGGTTCCGATTCGAAACACCATATATTTT.

The rearrangement joins TRBV29-1 to TRBJ2-3; possible D gene TRBD2, 6 bases. The germline V gene has CDR1 SQVTM and CDR2 ANQGSEA. The germline V and J ends were trimmed by 2 bases and 0 bases, with 12 bases remaining between them. This CDR3 comprises 15 residues. In DNA form, the CDR3 reads TGCAGCGTTGAACCGCTAGCGCGTAGCACAGATACGCAGTATTTT. Protein sequence: CSVEPLARSTDTQYF.

This clone came up once. The chain carries TRBV18 and TRBJ2-7; 8 bases match TRBD2. This CDR3 spans 14 amino acids. J lost 3 bases, V lost 4 bases, and 5 bases had no gene match. Germline loops: CDR1 KGHSH, CDR2 LQKENI. CDR3 coding DNA: TGTGCCAGCTCACGCCGGGAGGGGGGCTACGAGCAGTACTTC. Translated: CASSRREGGYEQYF.

The rearrangement links TRBV5-1 to TRBJ1-5, with 10 nucleotides matching TRBD1. The V and J ends lost 1 base and 6 bases, in that order; junction bases with no gene match: 10. Germline V CDR1 and CDR2: SGHRS, YFSETQ. This CDR3 is 17 amino acids long. The CDR3 DNA sequence: TGCGCCAGCAGCTTGCGACCCGGGACAGGGGCCTTTCAGCCCCAGCATTTT. It encodes CASSLRPGTGAFQPQHF.